These 25 T cell receptor beta chains came from one sample sequenced in a study of T cell responses to AZD1222 COVID-19 vaccine. Sequencing used immunoSEQ multiplex PCR; TCRdb keeps in-frame clones, though not all of them. The sample shows approximately 170,000 clones, approximately 90% of them seen only once. Sequenced material: peripheral blood, taken on day 0 of AZD1222 vaccination. These receptors all stem from an adult in good health.

The rearrangement uses TRBV7-9 and TRBJ2-7; no clear D gene. The germline V gene encodes CDR1 SEHNR and CDR2 FQNEAQ (reference sequence). V was trimmed by 1 base and J by 3 bases, leaving 10 bases between them. The CDR3 runs to 14 residues. The CDR3 reads CASSLEARIYEQYF. CDR3 nucleotide sequence: TGTGCCAGCAGCTTAGAGGCGAGGATCTACGAGCAGTACTTC.

The V call is TRBV7-3, the J call TRBJ2-3; D call uncertain. Per germline, CDR1 SGHTA and CDR2 FQGTGA. The CDR3 loop spans 13 amino acids. V gave up 5 bases and J gave up 5 bases, with 11 bases separating them. The DNA for the CDR3 is TGTGCCAGCAGCCCCGACCCGGGAGATACGCAGTATTTT. It encodes CASSPDPGDTQYF.

The chain's CDR3 is CASSFWGQGATEAFF. The CDR3 nucleotides are TGCGCCAGCAGCTTTTGGGGACAGGGGGCCACTGAAGCTTTCTTT. The chain joins TRBV5-1 to TRBJ1-1; 12 nucleotides line up with TRBD1. This CDR3 comprises 15 residues. The germline V gene encodes CDR1 SGHRS and CDR2 YFSETQ. Losses at the gene ends were 2 bases for V and 4 bases for J; bases not matched to a gene: 3.

The V gene is TRBV10-3, the J gene TRBJ2-7, with TRBD1 matching 8 bases. The V gene end was trimmed by 0 bases and the J gene end by 7 bases; junction bases not matched to a gene: 8. There are 15 residues in the CDR3. Germline loops: CDR1 ENHRY, CDR2 SYGVKD. The CDR3 spells CAISESYRGYDEQYF. CDR3 in DNA: TGTGCCATCAGTGAGTCGTACAGGGGGTATGATGAGCAGTACTTC.

V is TRBV29-1 and J is TRBJ2-2; D not certain. Germline lookup yields CDR1 SQVTM and CDR2 ANQGSEA. Between the trimmed V and J ends, which lost 4 bases and 0 bases, there was a span of 6 bases. This CDR3 contains 13 residues. CDR3 in amino acids: CSVGFANTGELFF. CDR3 bases: TGCAGCGTTGGATTCGCGAACACCGGGGAGCTGTTTTTT.

The gene calls are TRBV5-1 and TRBJ2-5; D is unclear. V lost 0 bases to trimming and J lost 5 bases, with 8 bases between them. The CDR3 consists of 13 residues. Per the germline V gene, CDR1 is SGHRS and CDR2 is YFSETQ. CDR3 loop: CASSLANGETQYF. In nucleotides, the CDR3 is TGCGCCAGCAGCTTGGCGAACGGGGAGACCCAGTACTTC.

This rearrangement joins TRBV27 to TRBJ1-5, with unresolved D. The germline V and J ends were trimmed by 2 bases and 6 bases, with 5 bases remaining between them. The CDR3 runs to 12 residues. Germline loops: CDR1 MNHEY, CDR2 SMNVEV (reference sequence). The DNA of the CDR3 is TGTGCCAGCAGTTTAGCGGGTCAGCCCCAGCATTTT. This codes for CASSLAGQPQHF.

CDR3 amino acids: CASSLGGYQPQHF. CDR3 DNA sequence: TGCGCCAGCAGCTTGGGCGGCTATCAGCCCCAGCATTTT. The chain combines TRBV5-1 with TRBJ1-5; D is unclear. The V and J ends lost 0 bases and 5 bases respectively, with 6 bases between them. This CDR3 is built from 13 residues. The V gene's germline CDR1 is SGHRS and CDR2 YFSETQ.

This clone was seen just once. The chain is built from TRBV11-2 and TRBJ2-7; the D gene is possibly TRBD2 (5 bases). The CDR3 consists of 15 residues. V dropped 3 bases and J dropped 2 bases, with 14 bases sitting between them. CDR1 is SGHAT and CDR2 is FQNNGV in the germline V gene. DNA of the CDR3: TGTGCCAGCAGCTTCGGGCGAGCGGTAACCTACGAGCAGTACTTC. Its protein is CASSFGRAVTYEQYF.

V gene TRBV6-5 combines with J gene TRBJ1-1; no definite D call. Germline V gives CDR1 MNHEY, CDR2 SVGAGI. The CDR3 spans 15 residues. Deletions cut 0 bases from V and 0 bases from J, with 8 bases between. CDR3 in amino acids: CASSYSYRLNTEAFF. The CDR3 DNA follows: TGTGCCAGCAGTTACTCTTACAGATTGAACACTGAAGCTTTCTTT.

DNA of the CDR3: TGCGCCCGCCGCCCCCCCGTGCGGGGGCGAACTCGGGGTAATCAGCCCCAGCATTTT. It codes for CARRPPVRGRTRGNQPQHF. The rearrangement joins TRBV10-1 to TRBJ1-5; a weak D match, TRBD1 (6 bases). This CDR3 spans 19 amino acids. The V end was cut by 11 bases, the J end by 4 bases, with 33 bases between. Germline CDR1 WNHNN, CDR2 SYGVQD (reference sequence).

The chain couples TRBV19 to TRBJ2-3; D unresolved. The V end lost 4 bases, the J end lost 1 base, and 9 bases lay between the germline ends. CDR1 LNHDA and CDR2 SQIVND come from the germline V gene (reference sequence). The CDR3 consists of 14 residues. The CDR3 here is CASSRASGTDTQYF. The CDR3 DNA reads TGTGCCAGTAGTAGGGCCTCGGGCACAGATACGCAGTATTTT.

This chain links TRBV28 with TRBJ2-5; TRBD2 matches at 10 bases. The CDR3 has 15 residues. The germline CDR1 and CDR2 sequences are MDHEN and SYDVKM. V was clipped by 2 bases and J by 4 bases; unmatched bases: 4. Written as DNA, the CDR3 is TGTGCCAGCAGTTTAGCTAGCGGGAGACGAGAGACCCAGTACTTC. It specifies CASSLASGRRETQYF.

The V and J genes are TRBV18 and TRBJ2-3, with D perhaps TRBD2 (6 bases). The CDR3 loop spans 15 amino acids. Trimming stripped 3 bases from V and 1 base from J, with 11 bases between. From germline, CDR1 is KGHSH and CDR2 LQKENI. CDR3 DNA sequence: TGTGCCAGCTCACCCCGTGGGGAGGGCACAGATACGCAGTATTTT. This codes for CASSPRGEGTDTQYF.

The CDR3 is CASSRITGKNTIYF. The DNA for the CDR3 is TGTGCCAGCAGCCGAATCACAGGGAAAAACACCATATATTTT. This sequence joins TRBV28 and TRBJ1-3, with D perhaps matching TRBD1 (6 bases). Germline V gene lookup returns CDR1 MDHEN and CDR2 SYDVKM. V was shortened by 6 bases and J by 6 bases, with 15 bases between the two germline ends. The CDR3 is 14 residues long.

The chain combines TRBV9 with TRBJ2-5; TRBD1 agrees at 10 bases. This CDR3 spans 16 amino acids. Trimming at V came to 4 bases and at J to 4 bases, leaving 10 bases not matched to a gene. Per the germline V gene, CDR1 is SGDLS and CDR2 is YYNGEE. Written as DNA, the CDR3 is TGTGCCAGCAGCTCTCGGGACAGGGGCACCCCAGAGACCCAGTACTTC. This translates into CASSSRDRGTPETQYF.

The chain is built from TRBV6-4 and TRBJ2-7; TRBD1 matches 10 bases. The germline V gene has CDR1 MRHNA and CDR2 SNTAGT. Trimming took 3 bases from V and 0 from J; bases not matched to a gene: 11. This CDR3 spans 18 amino acids. The CDR3 spells CASSETTLGTGDSYEQYF. The CDR3 DNA sequence: TGTGCCAGCAGTGAAACGACACTCGGGACAGGGGACTCCTACGAGCAGTACTTC.

With respect to this clone: A single base separates this from a much larger clone, so it may be a read error. The V call is TRBV6-1, the J call TRBJ2-7; no clear D. CDR1 is MNHNS, CDR2 SASEGT, per germline. V was cut by 1 base and J by 3 bases, with 4 bases left in between. This CDR3 has 12 residues. The CDR3 reads CASSEGSYEQYF. CDR3 DNA: TGTGCCAGCAGTGAAGGGAGCTACGAGCAGTACTTC.

The chain uses TRBV19 and TRBJ1-6; D gene ambiguous. V dropped 2 bases and J dropped 7 bases, with 3 bases sitting between them. The CDR3 runs 12 residues. Germline CDR1 LNHDA, CDR2 SQIVND (reference sequence). CDR3 residues: CASSITNSPLHF. The CDR3 nucleotides are TGTGCCAGTAGTATAACGAATTCACCCCTCCACTTT.

The chain recombines TRBV5-1 with TRBJ2-2; perhaps TRBD2 as D (6 bases). The CDR3 length is 14 residues. The V end lost 4 bases, the J end lost 2 bases, and 9 bases lay between the germline ends. Germline V CDR1 and CDR2: SGHRS, YFSETQ. The CDR3 sequence: CASSTGGNTGELFF. Here the CDR3 DNA reads TGCGCCAGCAGCACCGGGGGAAACACCGGGGAGCTGTTTTTT.

V gene TRBV28 combines with J gene TRBJ2-7, with D maybe TRBD2 (6 bases). In germline, CDR1 is MDHEN, CDR2 SYDVKM. The V and J ends lost 5 bases and 4 bases respectively, with 24 bases between them. The CDR3 totals 17 residues. CDR3 in amino acids: CASSPYRRDPGAYEQYF. The CDR3 coding sequence is TGTGCCAGCAGTCCCTATCGACGGGACCCGGGAGCGTACGAGCAGTACTTC. Full variable domain (missing parts from reference TRBV28 and TRBJ2-7): DVKVTQSSRYLVKRTGEKVFLECVQDMDHENMFWYRQDPGLGLRLIYFSYDVKMKEKGDIPEGYSVSREKKERFSLILESASTNQTSMYLCASSPYRRDPGAYEQYFGPGTRLTVT.

The chain uses TRBV7-2 and TRBJ1-2; a possible D gene is TRBD1 (6 bases). Trimming pared 1 base from V and 4 bases from J, leaving 10 bases between. Germline V gene sequence: CDR1 SGHTA, CDR2 FQGNSA. There are 14 residues in the CDR3. The chain's CDR3 is CASSLGQGSYGYTF. The CDR3 DNA reads TGTGCCAGCAGCTTAGGGCAGGGGAGCTATGGCTACACCTTC.

The rearrangement joins TRBV6-5 to TRBJ1-3; D is perhaps TRBD1 (5 bases). V dropped 4 bases and J dropped 0 bases, with 13 bases sitting between them. Germline CDR1 MNHEY, CDR2 SVGAGI. CDR3 length equals 16 residues. The CDR3: CASSLGGGSSGNTIYF. The CDR3 nucleotides read TGTGCCAGCAGTTTAGGTGGGGGGAGCTCTGGAAACACCATATATTTT.

This sequence joins TRBV6-6 and TRBJ1-2; 12 nucleotides match TRBD1. The V segment lost 6 bases and the J segment 8 bases; nucleotides outside the gene matches: 10. Germline V gene lookup returns CDR1 MNHNY and CDR2 SVGAGI (reference sequence). The length of the CDR3 is 15 residues. The chain's CDR3 is CASREPGQGAKGYTF. The DNA of the CDR3 is TGTGCCAGCAGAGAACCGGGACAGGGGGCGAAAGGCTACACCTTC.

The chain links TRBV19 to TRBJ1-2, with D possibly being TRBD1 (6 bases). V lost 9 bases, J lost 5 bases, and 16 bases lay in between. Germline assignment: CDR1 LNHDA and CDR2 SQIVND (reference sequence). The CDR3 covers 13 residues. The CDR3 is CASQGTAGYGYTF. DNA of the CDR3: TGTGCCAGCCAGGGGACCGCCGGATATGGCTACACCTTC.